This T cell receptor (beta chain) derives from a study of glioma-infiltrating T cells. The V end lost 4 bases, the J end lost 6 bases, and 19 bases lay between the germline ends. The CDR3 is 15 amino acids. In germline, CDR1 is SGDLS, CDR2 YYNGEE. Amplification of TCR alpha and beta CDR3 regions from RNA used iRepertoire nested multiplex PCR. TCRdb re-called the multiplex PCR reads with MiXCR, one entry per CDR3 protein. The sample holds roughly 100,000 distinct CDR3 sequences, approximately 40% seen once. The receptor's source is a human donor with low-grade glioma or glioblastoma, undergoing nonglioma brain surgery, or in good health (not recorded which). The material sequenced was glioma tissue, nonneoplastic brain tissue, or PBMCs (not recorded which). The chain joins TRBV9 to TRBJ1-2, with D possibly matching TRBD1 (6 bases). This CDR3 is CASSLRDQRGNGYTF. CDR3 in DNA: TGTGCCAGCAGCCTTAGGGACCAAAGGGGGAATGGCTACACCTTC.